The T cell receptor (beta chain) described here comes from a study of vaccination effects on CD4 cells after COVID-19. Study summary: ViraFEST expansion of antigen-specific CD4+ T cells with viral peptide pools preceded sequencing. Study findings and constraints: Marked clonal contraction was seen in infection- and vaccine-induced clones late after vaccination.

Sequenced by immunoSEQ multiplex PCR; TCRdb stores in-frame clones only, minus some. The table includes 65,000 to 80,000 clones, more than 70% detected once. Having been cultured for about 10 days, the cells underwent CD4+ T cell isolation. A half-medium replacement with IL-2 medium was carried out on days 3 and 7. The CDR3 covers 15 residues. Per the germline V gene, CDR1 is KGHSH and CDR2 is LQKENI. The V and J ends lost 3 bases and 4 bases, in that order; junction bases with no gene match: 4. A remark on this clone: Its specificity is unknown.

The sample here was CD4+ T cells from PBMCs cultured without peptide, taken before COVID-19 vaccination. The sequence came from a human donor who received a COVID-19 vaccine. V and J are TRBV18 and TRBJ2-5; 11 bases fit TRBD2. The CDR3 DNA reads as TGTGCCAGCTCACCGTCACTAGCGGGAGTAGAGACCCAGTACTTC. Its protein product is CASSPSLAGVETQYF.